The rows below give T cell receptor beta chains drawn from one sample of a study of cytomegalovirus exposure and HLA in healthy donors. Only in-frame clones appear in the TCRdb table, and some are missing; sequencing was by immunoSEQ multiplex PCR. The data show about 200,000 clones, around 77% seen once. Material: PBMCs. Receptor source: a man aged 25-40 years in good health and CMV-seronegative. Each CDR3 is given with its conserved first and last residue. Each record gives: V gene, clone size, CDR3 protein. A row's size may be missing; if present it is once, few, many or a size class.

TRBV19 - CASSMLPSGSTGYEQFF
TRBV28 - CASSLARQGKETQYF
TRBV6-5 - CASSSHPRAAGELFF
TRBV28 - CASIFNQGYNEQFF
TRBV16 - CASTPDSLANYGYTF
TRBV2 - CASWAGVADTQYF
TRBV7-9 - CASSSTGFSNQPQHF
TRBV29-1 - CSVEETGAQPQHF
TRBV6-6 once CASRQGDGVGNQPQHF
TRBV11-2 - CASSLEGTTATDTQYF
TRBV4-1 - CASSTLGLADNEQFF
TRBV6-1 - CASTNIQYQPQHF
TRBV18 - CASSPQLEEKETQYF
TRBV5-4 - CASSSSGATYEQYF
TRBV6-6 - CASSRPGEGNTIYF
TRBV28 - CASSLRTGAKNIQYF
TRBV2 - CASSLLRVDTEAFF
TRBV13 - CASSFFVPEAGQSNTEAFF
TRBV5-1 - CASSLNGQGGNTIYF
TRBV7-3 - CASSPIGGASGLGQFF
TRBV27 - CASSFSGGGTEAFF
TRBV10-2 - CASSDPGQGAYEQYF
TRBV12-5 - CASGLGQSNSPLHF
TRBV15 - CATSIGLRDYGYTF
TRBV27 - CASSLWTGKYEQYF
TRBV6-1 - CASRETGRNTIYF
TRBV28 - CASSRRDRGQETQYF
TRBV28 - CASSMRDRGYEQYF
TRBV2 - CASSETDTPTYEQYF
TRBV19 - CASSAQGGQPQHF
TRBV5-1 - CASSLDGGAYEQYF
TRBV7-9 - CASSLAGGRDTQYF
TRBV6-6 - CASSYQGNGYTF
TRBV18 - CASSPQGASYSNQPQHF
TRBV30 - CAWSPTGVGEKLFF
TRBV13 - CASSMGLAGADGEQFF
TRBV13 - CASSLRQAFDYGYTF
TRBV28 - CASSSGSGGAGELFF
TRBV29-1 few CSTSDRGTEAFF
TRBV6-5 once CASSTDTYYEQYF
TRBV5-1 few CASSLTGAGSRDGYTF
TRBV5-1 - CASSLGQGRGRGELFF
TRBV19 - CASRPGWGQPQHF
TRBV5-1 - CASSLATTSTDTQYF
TRBV5-4 - CASSFPSGMDGDTQYF
TRBV27 - CASSSPTTSPAEAFF
TRBV5-4 - CASSLRERRNEQYF
TRBV6-1 - CASSEGTGQPQHF
TRBV2 - CASSEFRTGRSEQYF
TRBV5-1 - CASSLGSGSSTDTQYF
TRBV19 - CASSIPGISYNEQFF
TRBV4-2 - CASSQEGARSSGNTIYF